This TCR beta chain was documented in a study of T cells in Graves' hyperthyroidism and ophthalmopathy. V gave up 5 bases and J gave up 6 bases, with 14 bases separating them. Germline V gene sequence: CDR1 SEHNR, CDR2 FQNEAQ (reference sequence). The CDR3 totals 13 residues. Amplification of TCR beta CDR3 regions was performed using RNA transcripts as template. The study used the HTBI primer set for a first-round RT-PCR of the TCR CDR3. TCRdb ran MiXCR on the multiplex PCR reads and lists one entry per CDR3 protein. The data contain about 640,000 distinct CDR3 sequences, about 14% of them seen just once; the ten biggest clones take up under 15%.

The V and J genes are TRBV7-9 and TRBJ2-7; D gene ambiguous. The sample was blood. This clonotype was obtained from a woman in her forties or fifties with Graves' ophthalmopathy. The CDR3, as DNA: TGTGCCAGCAGCACTCAAATTTACGGCGAGCAGTACTTC. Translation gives CASSTQIYGEQYF.